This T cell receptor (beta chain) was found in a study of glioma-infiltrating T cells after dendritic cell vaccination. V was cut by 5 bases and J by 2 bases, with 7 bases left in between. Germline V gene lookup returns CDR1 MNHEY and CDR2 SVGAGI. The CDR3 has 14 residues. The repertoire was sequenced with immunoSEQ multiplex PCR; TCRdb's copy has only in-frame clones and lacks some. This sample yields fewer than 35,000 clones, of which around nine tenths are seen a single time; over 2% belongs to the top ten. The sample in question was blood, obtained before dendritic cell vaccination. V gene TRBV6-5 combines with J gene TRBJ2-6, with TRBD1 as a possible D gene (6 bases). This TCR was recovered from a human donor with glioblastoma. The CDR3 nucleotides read TGTGCCAGCAGTCGACAGGCTGGGGCCAACGTCCTGACTTTC. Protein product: CASSRQAGANVLTF.